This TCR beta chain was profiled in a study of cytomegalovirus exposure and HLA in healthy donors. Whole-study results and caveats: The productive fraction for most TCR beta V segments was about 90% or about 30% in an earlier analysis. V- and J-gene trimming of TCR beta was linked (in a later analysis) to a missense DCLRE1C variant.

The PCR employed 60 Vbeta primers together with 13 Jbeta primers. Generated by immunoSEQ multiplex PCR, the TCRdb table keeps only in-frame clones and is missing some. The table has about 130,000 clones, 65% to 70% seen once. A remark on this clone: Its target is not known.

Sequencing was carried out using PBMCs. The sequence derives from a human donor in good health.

CDR3 loop: CSVAGLAGEREQFF. The CDR3 DNA follows: TGCAGCGTCGCAGGACTAGCGGGAGAGCGTGAGCAGTTCTTC. V gene TRBV29-1 combines with J gene TRBJ2-1; 13 bases fit TRBD2. The CDR3 sequence is 14 residues long. After removal of 6 bases from V and 9 bases from J, the junction contained 8 bases not matched to a gene. Germline CDR1 is SQVTM and CDR2 is ANQGSEA.